These 9 T cell receptor beta chains share one sample of origin, sequenced in a study of cytomegalovirus exposure and HLA in healthy donors. PCR was performed using 60 Vbeta and 13 Jbeta primers. The assay was immunoSEQ multiplex PCR, and TCRdb's table has in-frame clones only and misses some. Here the sample spans 200,000 or so clones, 75% to 85% being singletons. Sequencing was carried out using PBMCs. The receptor set was obtained from a woman aged 45 to 65 in good health and CMV-seropositive.

This clone occurred once. The chain combines TRBV2 with TRBJ2-1, with 8 bases fitting TRBD1. The CDR3 contains 15 residues. V was clipped by 2 bases and J by 7 bases; unmatched bases: 7. Germline V gene data show CDR1 as SNHLY and CDR2 as FYNNEI. The CDR3, as DNA: TGTGCCAGCAGTGAACAGGGGGCTTCGCGGAATGAGCAGTTCTTC. Amino acids: CASSEQGASRNEQFF.

The CDR3 nucleotides are TGTGCCAGTACGGACAGGGGTACTATCAGCTACACCTTC. Its translation is CASTDRGTISYTF. The chain is built from TRBV19 and TRBJ1-2; 9 bases map to TRBD1. The trim removed 7 bases at V and 9 bases at J, leaving 9 bases unmatched. Looked up from germline, CDR1 is LNHDA and CDR2 is SQIVND (reference sequence). The CDR3 loop spans 13 amino acids.

J is TRBJ2-7 and V is TRBV28, with 7 positions matching TRBD1. Per germline, CDR1 MDHEN and CDR2 SYDVKM. CDR3 size: 13 residues. The junction had 4 bases not matched to a gene; V was cut back by 6 bases and J by 2 bases. CDR3 protein: CASRVTGTYEQYF. The CDR3, as DNA: TGTGCCAGCAGGGTGACAGGGACCTACGAGCAGTACTTC. The variable domain in full, with the rest retrieved from reference TRBV28 and TRBJ2-7, is DVKVTQSSRYLVKRTGEKVFLECVQDMDHENMFWYRQDPGLGLRLIYFSYDVKMKEKGDIPEGYSVSREKKERFSLILESASTNQTSMYLCASRVTGTYEQYFGPGTRLTVT.

The chain carries TRBV4-1 and TRBJ2-4; TRBD2 aligns across 12 bases. V shed 5 bases and J 0 bases; nucleotides not matched to a gene: 5. The CDR3 runs 17 residues. The germline gives CDR1 MGHRA, CDR2 YSYEKL. The CDR3 DNA is TGCGCCAGCAGCTCCCTAGCGGGGGGGCTAGCCAAAAACATTCAGTACTTC. Its protein product is CASSSLAGGLAKNIQYF.

A note on this clone: An end of the junction differs from the germline gene, which may be a read error. The chain is built from TRBV30 and TRBJ2-6; D perhaps matches TRBD1 (5 bases). The CDR3 runs to 13 residues. Germline CDR1 GTSNPN, CDR2 SVGIG (reference sequence). The CDR3 here is CAWSFSGANGLTF. DNA for the CDR3: TGTGCCTGGAGTTTCTCTGGGGCCAACGGCCTGACTTTC.

There are a few counts of this clone. V gene TRBV18 combines with J gene TRBJ2-2; D is possibly TRBD1 (6 bases). The CDR3 contains 17 residues. Trimming removed 2 bases at V and 0 bases at J, with 13 bases between. CDR1 is KGHSH, CDR2 LQKENI, per germline. The CDR3 DNA follows: TGTGCCAGCTCACCAAACCAGGGGCCATCGAACACCGGGGAGCTGTTTTTT. It codes for CASSPNQGPSNTGELFF. Filled out from reference TRBV18 and TRBJ2-2, the complete variable domain reads NAGVMQNPRHLVRRRGQEARLRCSPMKGHSHVYWYRQLPEEGLKFMVYLQKENIIDESGMPKERFSAEFPKEGPSILRIQQVVRGDSAAYFCASSPNQGPSNTGELFFGEGSRLTVL.

The sample holds a few counts of this clone. V and J are TRBV2 and TRBJ2-5; 11 bases fit TRBD2. The germline V gene encodes CDR1 SNHLY and CDR2 FYNNEI. V lost 5 bases, J lost 1 base, and 3 bases stayed unmatched. The CDR3 extends over 15 amino acids. The CDR3, as DNA: TGTGCCAGCAGTTCTAGCGGGGGGAGCCAAGAGACCCAGTACTTC. This sequence encodes CASSSSGGSQETQYF.

The chain joins TRBV11-2 to TRBJ2-1, with 11 bases matching TRBD2. With 3 bases clipped from V and 6 bases from J, the junction kept 13 bases outside the gene matches. The CDR3 is 18 amino acids. CDR1 and CDR2 from the germline V gene are SGHAT and FQNNGV. In nucleotides, the CDR3 is TGTGCCAGCAGCTTGTCGTTAAGAACTAGCGGGGGCCTCAATGAGCAGTTCTTC. Protein sequence: CASSLSLRTSGGLNEQFF.

The V call is TRBV5-4, the J call TRBJ2-3, with 7 bases matching TRBD2. Per the germline V gene, CDR1 is SGHNT and CDR2 is YYREEE (reference sequence). This CDR3 spans 16 amino acids. The trim removed 3 bases at V and 5 bases at J, leaving 12 bases unmatched. The CDR3 bases are TGTGCCAGCAGCTCCGGCGTGGGCGGGAGAAAAGATACGCAGTATTTT. It is translated as CASSSGVGGRKDTQYF.